The sample holds a few counts of the clone carrying this TCR beta chain. The antigen is undetermined. This sample is drawn from a study of beta chain features in type 1 diabetes. General study findings and limits: Patients showed naive, central memory and Treg TCRB repertoires that appeared more similar than those of healthy donors. Shortening of TCRB CDR3s, moderate but significant, appeared in all four CD4+ subsets of Type 1 diabetes patients.

Of the isolated RNA, all was reverse transcribed, and so the sequenced material was expressed TCRB transcripts. The repertoire was sequenced with immunoSEQ multiplex PCR; TCRdb's copy has only in-frame clones and lacks some. The sample includes 20,000 to 30,000 clones, under 50% of them seen just once. Per germline, CDR1 KGHSH and CDR2 LQKENI. There are 14 residues in the CDR3. V was pared by 2 bases and J by 0 bases, with 7 bases between. Sample: stem cell memory CD4+ T cells from blood. The V call is TRBV18, the J call TRBJ2-5; no clear D. The receptor's source is a man aged 25 to 45 with type 1 diabetes. The CDR3 spells CASSPSGHQETQYF. CDR3 coding DNA: TGTGCCAGCTCACCATCGGGTCACCAAGAGACCCAGTACTTC.